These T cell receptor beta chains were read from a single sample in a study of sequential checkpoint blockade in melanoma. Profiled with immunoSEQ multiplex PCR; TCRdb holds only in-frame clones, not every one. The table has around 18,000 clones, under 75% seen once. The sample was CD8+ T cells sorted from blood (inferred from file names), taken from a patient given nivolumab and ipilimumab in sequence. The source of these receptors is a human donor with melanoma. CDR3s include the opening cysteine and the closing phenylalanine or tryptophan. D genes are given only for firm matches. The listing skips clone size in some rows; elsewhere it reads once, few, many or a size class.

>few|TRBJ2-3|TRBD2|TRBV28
TGTGCCAGCAGTTTCTTGGGGACTAGCGGGAGCGATACGCAGTATTTT
CASSFLGTSGSDTQYF
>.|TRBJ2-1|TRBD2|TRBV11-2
TGTGCCAGCAGCCCTTTAGCGGGACCCGTATACAATGAGCAGTTCTTC
CASSPLAGPVYNEQFF
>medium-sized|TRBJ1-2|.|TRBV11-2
TGTGCCAGCAGCCCCGGAGGCGGGGCGGCCTATGGCTACACCTTC
CASSPGGGAAYGYTF
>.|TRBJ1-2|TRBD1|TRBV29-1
TGCAGCGTCTCAGGGGGCGATTCCCTCTATGGCTACACCTTC
CSVSGGDSLYGYTF
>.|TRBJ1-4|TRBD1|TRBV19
TGTGCCAGTACTGGACAGGTAGACAAACTGTTTTTT
CASTGQVDKLFF
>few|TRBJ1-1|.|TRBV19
TGTGCCAGTAGTCGTGGAGGACTGAACACTGAAGCTTTCTTT
CASSRGGLNTEAFF
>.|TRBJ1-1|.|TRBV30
TGTGCCTGGAGTCTTGGACTGCCGTTCACTGAAGCTTTCTTT
CAWSLGLPFTEAFF
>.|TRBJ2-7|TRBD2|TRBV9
TGTGCCAGCAGCGGTGAGCCGGGACTAGCGGGAGGCGAGCAGTACTTC
CASSGEPGLAGGEQYF
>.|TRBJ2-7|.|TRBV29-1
TGCAGCGTTACTGAGGCGGACTCCGGGGAGCAGTACTTC
CSVTEADSGEQYF
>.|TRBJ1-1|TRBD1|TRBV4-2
TGTGCCAGCAGCCATGCCGCGGGACAGGGGCAAGGTGAAGCTTTCTTT
CASSHAAGQGQGEAFF